This TCR beta chain was identified during a study of T cell responses to AZD1222 COVID-19 vaccine. In its sample, this clone was seen a few times. Its target is unknown. Study-wide points: At baseline, just a handful of AZD1222 recipients tested seropositive. The donor cohort was predominantly white British with a female majority, and clonal diversity may have been underestimated.

The assay was immunoSEQ multiplex PCR, and TCRdb's table has in-frame clones only and misses some. Of 70,000 or so clones detected, 87% appear once; the ten largest clones hold around 24%. Germline trimming cut 5 bases from V and 5 bases from J; bases unmatched to any gene: 7. The germline CDR1 and CDR2 sequences are SGHTA and FQGNSA. The CDR3 length is 14 residues. This TCR was sampled from an adult in good health. This material consisted of peripheral blood, taken on day 0 of AZD1222 vaccination. The chain carries TRBV7-2 and TRBJ1-1, with 8 positions matching TRBD1. CDR3 nucleotides: TGTGCCAGCAGCCTTAAGGACAGGGCGACTGAAGCTTTCTTT. The encoded protein is CASSLKDRATEAFF.